This T cell receptor beta chain is from a study of regulatory T cells in long-lasting Graves disease (dated by TCRdb to about 2021). In terms of the full investigation: Persistent Graves' disease meant more than 5 years of antithyroid drug treatment with TSH receptor autoantibodies that stayed positive. This study used TCR sequencing and RNA sequencing of peripheral blood to compare persistent Graves' disease patients against newly diagnosed Graves' disease patients. Persistent Graves' disease patients in the clinical cohort had taken antithyroid drugs for about 9.7 years on average. TCR sequencing covered 13 persistent and approximately 20 newly diagnosed Graves' disease patients, around 33 samples in total. The study was conducted in China and was registered as a clinical trial.

The sample holds many counts of this clonotype. The antigen this receptor binds is unknown. No base quality values were provided; no much bigger clone lies one nucleotide off. The sample's time point label is to be understood as: persistent/refractory GD, antithyroid drugs over 5 years with positive TRAb. RNA was extracted from PBMCs in TRIzol for both TCR sequencing and RNA sequencing. The diagnosis of Graves' disease was made according to American Thyroid Association guidelines. Patients were recruited from an endocrinology department in Xi'an, China. Each patient gave approximately 9 milliliters of peripheral blood, collected in an EDTA anticoagulant tube. Ficoll Paque Plus density gradient separation was used to isolate PBMCs, and no additional T cell sorting was done. An Agilent 2100 Bioanalyzer and agarose gel were used to check RNA quality, and a NanoDrop 2000 was used to measure RNA concentration.

The library was generated by multiplex PCR. Sequencing was carried out with an Illumina HiSeq 4000. CDR3 regions were amplified by Arm-PCR with iRepertoire HTBI primers to construct TCR beta libraries. Before sequencing, the PCR products went through gel purification. The source study handled its data this way. Across samples, fewer than 70 TRBV and 13 to 15 TRBJ segments were identified and used for gene usage analysis of CDR3 amino acid clonotypes. COPE and FqMerger were used to merge the filtered high-quality paired reads into contigs. BLAST was used to align contigs to the IMGT TRBV, TRBD and TRBJ reference genes, and CDR3 was defined following IMGT. Any clonotype with a frequency above 0.1% was classified as a highly expanded clone. Repertoire diversity was measured by Shannon entropy, and V-J evenness by the Gini coefficient. Public clonotypes were defined as clonotypes shared by more than one individual. The public reads were quality trimmed at Q25 with fastp and then assembled into clones with MiXCR by TCRdb, keeping productive beta chains. Duplicate CDR3 protein sequences are folded into a single record with the most common DNA and genes. TCRdb's processing, not the authors' own work, is the source of the V and J calls. The sample yields 420,000 or so distinct CDR3 sequences; 23% were counted once. The ten largest clones represent about 27% of the sample.

What the work shows at the level of the full study, not this receptor alone: Peripheral blood alone was examined, since thyroid tissue, which constituted the primary lesion, could not be accessed. The authors acknowledged the small sample size as a limitation that may reduce accuracy. Persistent Graves' disease patients showed lower TCR Shannon entropy and fewer highly expanded clones than newly diagnosed patients, suggesting clonal expansion. More public clonotypes were shared among persistent patients (under 3,000) than among newly diagnosed patients (roughly 1,000). Sequencing and analysis were restricted to the TCR beta chain.

This TCR was recovered from a female donor with Graves disease. Sequenced material: peripheral blood mononuclear cells (PBMCs), taken when the disease was refractory, from a patient treated with antithyroid drugs.

CDR3 loop: CASSYSRARSGELFF. At the DNA level, the sequence is TGTGCCAGCAGTTACTCGCGGGCAAGGAGCGGGGAGCTGTTTTTT. In this chain, TRBV6-5 is recombined with TRBJ2-2; TRBD2 is perhaps the D gene, given 5 matching bases. CDR1 MNHEY and CDR2 SVGAGI were looked up in the germline V gene. There are 15 amino acids in the CDR3, from cysteine to phenylalanine inclusive. The sequence is cut down to CDR3 DNA, 45 bases in frame from base 1. The junction shows trimming of 0 bases on V and 7 bases on J, plus 12 bases between the germline ends.